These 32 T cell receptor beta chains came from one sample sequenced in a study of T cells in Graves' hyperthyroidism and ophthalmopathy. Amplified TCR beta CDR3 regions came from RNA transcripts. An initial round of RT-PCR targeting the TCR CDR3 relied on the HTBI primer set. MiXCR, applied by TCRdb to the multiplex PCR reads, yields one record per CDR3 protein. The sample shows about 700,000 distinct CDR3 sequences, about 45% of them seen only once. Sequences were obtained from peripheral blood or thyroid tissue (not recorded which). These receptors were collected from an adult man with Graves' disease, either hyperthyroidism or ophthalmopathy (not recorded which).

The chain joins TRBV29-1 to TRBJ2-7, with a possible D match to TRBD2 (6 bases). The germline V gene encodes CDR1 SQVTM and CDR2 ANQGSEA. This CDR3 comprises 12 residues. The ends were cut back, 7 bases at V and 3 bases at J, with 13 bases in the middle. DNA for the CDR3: TGCAGCGCGGGTCCGGGAGACTACGAGCAGTACTTC. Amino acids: CSAGPGDYEQYF.

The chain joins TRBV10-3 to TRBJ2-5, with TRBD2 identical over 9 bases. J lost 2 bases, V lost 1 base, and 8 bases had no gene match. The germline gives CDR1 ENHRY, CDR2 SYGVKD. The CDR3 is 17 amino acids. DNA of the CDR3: TGTGCCATCAGTGAGTGGGGAGCGGGAGGCCTTCAAGAGACCCAGTACTTC. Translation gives CAISEWGAGGLQETQYF.

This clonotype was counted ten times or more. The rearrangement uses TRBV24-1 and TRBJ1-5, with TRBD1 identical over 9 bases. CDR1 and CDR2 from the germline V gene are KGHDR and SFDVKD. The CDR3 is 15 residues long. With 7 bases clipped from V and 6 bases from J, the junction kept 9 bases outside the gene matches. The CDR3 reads CATSEGTGGSQPQHF. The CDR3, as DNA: TGTGCCACCAGCGAGGGAACAGGGGGCTCTCAGCCCCAGCATTTT.

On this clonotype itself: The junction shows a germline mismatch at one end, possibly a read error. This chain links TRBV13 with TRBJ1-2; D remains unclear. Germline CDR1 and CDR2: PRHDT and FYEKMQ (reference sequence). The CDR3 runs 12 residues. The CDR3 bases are TGCGCCAGCTTGGACGGCAGCTATGGCTACACCTTC. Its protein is CASLDGSYGYTF.

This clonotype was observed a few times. The CDR3 nucleotides read TGTGCCAGCAGCCCCTGGGACAGGGAGGGGAACACTGAAGCTTTCTTT. The encoded protein is CASSPWDREGNTEAFF. The chain carries TRBV2 and TRBJ1-1, with 9 bases fitting TRBD1. Germline V CDR1 and CDR2: SNHLY, FYNNEI. CDR3 length equals 16 residues. The ends lost 6 bases at V and 1 base at J; junction bases unmatched: 9. Full variable domain (outside the CDR3, taken from reference TRBV2 and TRBJ1-1): EPEVTQTPSHQVTQMGQEVILRCVPISNHLYFYWYRQILGQKVEFLVSFYNNEISEKSEIFDDQFSVERPDGSNFTLKIRSTKLEDSAMYFCASSPWDREGNTEAFFGQGTRLTVV.

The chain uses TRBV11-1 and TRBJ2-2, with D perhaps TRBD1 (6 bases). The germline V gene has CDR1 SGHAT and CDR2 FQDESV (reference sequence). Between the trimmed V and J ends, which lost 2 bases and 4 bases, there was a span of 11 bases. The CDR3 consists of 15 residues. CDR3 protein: CASSLLEGGTGELFF. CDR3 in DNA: TGTGCCAGCAGCTTACTTGAAGGGGGCACCGGGGAGCTGTTTTTT.

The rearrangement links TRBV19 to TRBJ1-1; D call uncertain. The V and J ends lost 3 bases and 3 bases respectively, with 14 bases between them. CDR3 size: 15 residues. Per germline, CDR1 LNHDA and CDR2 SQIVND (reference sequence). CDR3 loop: CASSIRTLIYTEAFF. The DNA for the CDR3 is TGTGCCAGTAGTATCCGGACTCTAATTTACACTGAAGCTTTCTTT. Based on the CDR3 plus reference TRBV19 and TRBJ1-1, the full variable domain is DGGITQSPKYLFRKEGQNVTLSCEQNLNHDAMYWYRQDPGQGLRLIYYSQIVNDFQKGDIAEGYSVSREKKESFPLTVTSAQKNPTAFYLCASSIRTLIYTEAFFGQGTRLTVV.

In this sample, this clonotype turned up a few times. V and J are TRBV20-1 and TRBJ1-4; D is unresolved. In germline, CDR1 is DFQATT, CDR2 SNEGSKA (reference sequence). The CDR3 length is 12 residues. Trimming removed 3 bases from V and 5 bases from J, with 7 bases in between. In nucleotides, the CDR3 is TGCAGTGCTAGGTCTGGGAATGAAAAACTGTTTTTT. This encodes CSARSGNEKLFF.

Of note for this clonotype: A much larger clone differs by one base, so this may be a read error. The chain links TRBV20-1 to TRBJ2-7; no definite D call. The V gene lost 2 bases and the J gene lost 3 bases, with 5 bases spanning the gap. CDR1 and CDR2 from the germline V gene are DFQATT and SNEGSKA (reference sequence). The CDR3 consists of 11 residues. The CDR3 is CSARLNYEQYF. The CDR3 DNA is TGCAGTGCTAGACTGAACTACGAGCAGTACTTC.

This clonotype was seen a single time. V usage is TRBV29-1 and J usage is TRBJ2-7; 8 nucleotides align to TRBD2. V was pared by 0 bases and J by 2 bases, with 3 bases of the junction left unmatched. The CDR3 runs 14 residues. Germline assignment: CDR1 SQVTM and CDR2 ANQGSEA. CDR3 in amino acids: CSVEDHGRAYEQYF. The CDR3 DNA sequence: TGCAGCGTTGAAGATCACGGGAGGGCCTACGAGCAGTACTTC.

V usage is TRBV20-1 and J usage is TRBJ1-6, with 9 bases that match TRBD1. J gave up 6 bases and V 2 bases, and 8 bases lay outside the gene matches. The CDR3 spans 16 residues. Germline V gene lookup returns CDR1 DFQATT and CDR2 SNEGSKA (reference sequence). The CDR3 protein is CSARTWTGAVNSPLHF. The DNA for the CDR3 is TGCAGTGCTAGAACCTGGACAGGGGCGGTTAATTCACCCCTCCACTTT.

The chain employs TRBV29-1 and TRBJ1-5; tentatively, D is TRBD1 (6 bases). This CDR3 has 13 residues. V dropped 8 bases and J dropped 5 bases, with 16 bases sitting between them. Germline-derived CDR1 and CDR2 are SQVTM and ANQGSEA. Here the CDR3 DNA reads TGCAGCCTTACAGGGCGAAGGGATCAGCCCCAGCATTTT. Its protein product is CSLTGRRDQPQHF. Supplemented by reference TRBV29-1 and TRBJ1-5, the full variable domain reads SAVISQKPSRDICQRGTSLTIQCQVDSQVTMMFWYRQQPGQSLTLIATANQGSEATYESGFVIDKFPISRPNLTFSTLTVSNMSPEDSSIYLCSLTGRRDQPQHFGDGTRLSIL.

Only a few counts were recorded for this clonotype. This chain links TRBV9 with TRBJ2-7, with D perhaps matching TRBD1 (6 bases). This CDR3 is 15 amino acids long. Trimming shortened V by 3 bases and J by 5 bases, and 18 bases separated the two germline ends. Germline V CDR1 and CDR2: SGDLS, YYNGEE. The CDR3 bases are TGTGCCAGCAGCGCCGACAGGACTTTCAACGACGAGCAGTACTTC. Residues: CASSADRTFNDEQYF.

The CDR3 DNA follows: TGTGCCAGCACCACAGCGAATCAGCCCCAGCATTTT. Its protein is CASTTANQPQHF. The chain has TRBV6-5 and TRBJ1-5; D is ambiguous. The V end was cut by 7 bases, the J end by 4 bases, with 8 bases between. This CDR3 comprises 12 residues. Germline V gives CDR1 MNHEY, CDR2 SVGAGI.

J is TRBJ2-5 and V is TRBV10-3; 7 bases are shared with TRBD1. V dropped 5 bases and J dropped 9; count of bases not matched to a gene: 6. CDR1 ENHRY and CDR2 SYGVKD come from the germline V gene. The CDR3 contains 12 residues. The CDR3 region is CAISKQGRSQYF. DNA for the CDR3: TGTGCCATCAGTAAACAGGGGCGGTCCCAGTACTTC.

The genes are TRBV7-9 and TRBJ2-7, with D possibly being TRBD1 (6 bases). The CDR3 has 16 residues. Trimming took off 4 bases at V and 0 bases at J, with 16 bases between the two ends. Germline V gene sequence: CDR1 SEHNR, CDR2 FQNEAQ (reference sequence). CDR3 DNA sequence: TGTGCCAGCAGCTGGGGGCCAAGGGGTTTCTCCTACGAGCAGTACTTC. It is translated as CASSWGPRGFSYEQYF. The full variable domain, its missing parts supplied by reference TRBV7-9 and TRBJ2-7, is DTGVSQNPRHKITKRGQNVTFRCDPISEHNRLYWYRQTLGQGPEFLTYFQNEAQLEKSRLLSDRFSAERPKGSFSTLEIQRTEQGDSAMYLCASSWGPRGFSYEQYFGPGTRLTVT.

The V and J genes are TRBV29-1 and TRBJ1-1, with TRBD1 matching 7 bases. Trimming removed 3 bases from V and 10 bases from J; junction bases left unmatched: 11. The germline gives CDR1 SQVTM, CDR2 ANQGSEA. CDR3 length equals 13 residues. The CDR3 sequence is CSVESQGGEGAFF. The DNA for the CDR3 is TGCAGCGTTGAGTCTCAGGGGGGCGAAGGAGCTTTCTTT.

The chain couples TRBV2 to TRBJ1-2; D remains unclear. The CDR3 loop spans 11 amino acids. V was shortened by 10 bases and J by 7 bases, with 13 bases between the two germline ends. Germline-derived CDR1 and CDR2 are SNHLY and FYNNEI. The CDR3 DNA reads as TGTGCCACGACGGGCGCTGGTGGCTACACCTTC. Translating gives CATTGAGGYTF.

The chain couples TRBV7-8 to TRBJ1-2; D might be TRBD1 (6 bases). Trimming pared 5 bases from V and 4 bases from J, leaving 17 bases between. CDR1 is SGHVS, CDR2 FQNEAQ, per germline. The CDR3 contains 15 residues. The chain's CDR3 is CASSPGSRGGYGYTF. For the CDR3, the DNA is TGTGCCAGCAGCCCAGGGTCAAGAGGGGGCTATGGCTACACCTTC.

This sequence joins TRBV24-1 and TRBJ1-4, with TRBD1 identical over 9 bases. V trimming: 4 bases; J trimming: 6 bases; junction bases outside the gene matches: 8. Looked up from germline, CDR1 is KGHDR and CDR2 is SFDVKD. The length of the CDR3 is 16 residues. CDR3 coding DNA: TGTGCCACCAGTGACTCCGGGACAGGGAGCTATGAAAAACTGTTTTTT. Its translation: CATSDSGTGSYEKLFF.

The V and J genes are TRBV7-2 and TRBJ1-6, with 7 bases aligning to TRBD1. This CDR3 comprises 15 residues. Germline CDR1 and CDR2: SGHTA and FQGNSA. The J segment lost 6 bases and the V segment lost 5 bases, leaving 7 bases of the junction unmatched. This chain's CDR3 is CASSLNRDSNSPLHF. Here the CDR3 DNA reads TGTGCCAGCAGCCTAAACCGGGACAGTAATTCACCCCTCCACTTT.

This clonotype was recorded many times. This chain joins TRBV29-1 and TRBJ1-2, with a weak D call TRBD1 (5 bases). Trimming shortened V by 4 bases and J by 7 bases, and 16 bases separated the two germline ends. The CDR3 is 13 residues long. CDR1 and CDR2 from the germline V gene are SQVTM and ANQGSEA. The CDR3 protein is CSVVGKGVSGYTF. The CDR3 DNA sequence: TGCAGCGTTGTCGGAAAAGGGGTCAGTGGCTACACCTTC.

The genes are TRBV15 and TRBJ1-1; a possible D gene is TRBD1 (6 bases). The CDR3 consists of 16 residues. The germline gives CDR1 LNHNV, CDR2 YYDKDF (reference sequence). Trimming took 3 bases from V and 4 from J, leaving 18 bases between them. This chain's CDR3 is CATSSYRGARSTEAFF. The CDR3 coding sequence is TGTGCCACCAGCAGTTACCGGGGGGCCAGGTCCACTGAAGCTTTCTTT.

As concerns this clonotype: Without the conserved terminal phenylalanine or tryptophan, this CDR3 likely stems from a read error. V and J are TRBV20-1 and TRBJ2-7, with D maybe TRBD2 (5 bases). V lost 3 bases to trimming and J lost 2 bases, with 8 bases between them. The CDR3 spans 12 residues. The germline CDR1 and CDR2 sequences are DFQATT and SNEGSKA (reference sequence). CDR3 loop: CSASPRAYEQYL. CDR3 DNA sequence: TGCAGTGCTAGCCCGAGGGCCTACGAGCAGTACCTC.

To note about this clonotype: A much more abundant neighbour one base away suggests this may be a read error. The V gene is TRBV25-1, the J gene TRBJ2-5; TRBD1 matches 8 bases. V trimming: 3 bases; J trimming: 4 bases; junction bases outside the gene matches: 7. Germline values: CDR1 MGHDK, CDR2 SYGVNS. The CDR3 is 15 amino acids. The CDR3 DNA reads TGTGCCAGCAGTGACCGGCCAGGGGGCTCAGAGACCCAGTACTTC. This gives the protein CASSDRPGGSETQYF.

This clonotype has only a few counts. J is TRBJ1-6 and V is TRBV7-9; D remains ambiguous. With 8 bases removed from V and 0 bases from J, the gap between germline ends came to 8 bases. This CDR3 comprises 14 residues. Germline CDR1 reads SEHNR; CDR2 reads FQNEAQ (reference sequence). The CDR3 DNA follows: TGTGCCAGCCGCGACGGCTCCTATAATTCACCCCTCCACTTT. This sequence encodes CASRDGSYNSPLHF. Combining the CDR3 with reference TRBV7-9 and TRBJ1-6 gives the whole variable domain DTGVSQNPRHKITKRGQNVTFRCDPISEHNRLYWYRQTLGQGPEFLTYFQNEAQLEKSRLLSDRFSAERPKGSFSTLEIQRTEQGDSAMYLCASRDGSYNSPLHFGNGTRLTVT.

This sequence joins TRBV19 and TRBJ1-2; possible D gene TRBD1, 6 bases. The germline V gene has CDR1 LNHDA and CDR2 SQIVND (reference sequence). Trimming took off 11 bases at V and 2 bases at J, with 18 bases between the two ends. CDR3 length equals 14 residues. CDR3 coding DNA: TGTGCCTCCGAACAAACGACAGGAAACTATGGCTACACCTTC. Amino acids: CASEQTTGNYGYTF.

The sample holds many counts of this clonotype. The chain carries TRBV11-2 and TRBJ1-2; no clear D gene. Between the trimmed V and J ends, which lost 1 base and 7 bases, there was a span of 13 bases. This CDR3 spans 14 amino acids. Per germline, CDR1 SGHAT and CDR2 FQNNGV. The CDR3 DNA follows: TGTGCCAGCAGCTTAGGTCCGGTAACGGGTGGCTACACCTTC. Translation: CASSLGPVTGGYTF. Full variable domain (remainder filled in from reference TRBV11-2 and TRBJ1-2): EAGVAQSPRYKIIEKRQSVAFWCNPISGHATLYWYQQILGQGPKLLIQFQNNGVVDDSQLPKDRFSAERLKGVDSTLKIQPAKLEDSAVYLCASSLGPVTGGYTFGSGTRLTVV.

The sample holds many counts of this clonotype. As DNA, the CDR3 is TGCAGTGCCCGGACAGGGGGCGATAATTCACCCCTCCACTTT. Translating gives CSARTGGDNSPLHF. V gene TRBV20-1 combines with J gene TRBJ1-6; 11 positions agree with TRBD1. CDR3 length equals 14 residues. Germline V lookup: CDR1 DFQATT, CDR2 SNEGSKA (reference sequence). Trimming cost V 6 bases and J 5 bases; bases outside gene matches: 3.

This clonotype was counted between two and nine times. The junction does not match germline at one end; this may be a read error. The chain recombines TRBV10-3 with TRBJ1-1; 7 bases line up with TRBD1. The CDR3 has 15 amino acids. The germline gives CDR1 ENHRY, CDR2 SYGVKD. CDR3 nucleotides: TGTGCCAGCAGTCCCTACAGGGGACGCGACACTGAAGCTTTCTTT. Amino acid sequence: CASSPYRGRDTEAFF.

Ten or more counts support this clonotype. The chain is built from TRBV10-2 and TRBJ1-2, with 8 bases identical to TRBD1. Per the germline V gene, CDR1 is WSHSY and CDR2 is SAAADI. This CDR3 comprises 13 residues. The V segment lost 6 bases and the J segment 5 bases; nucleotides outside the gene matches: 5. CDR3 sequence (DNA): TGCGCCAGCAGGGAGACAGGGGAGTATGGCTACACCTTC. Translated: CASRETGEYGYTF.

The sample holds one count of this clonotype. The CDR3 sequence: CATSEGHYGYTF. As DNA, the CDR3 is TGTGCCACCAGTGAGGGCCACTATGGCTACACCTTC. This rearrangement joins TRBV24-1 to TRBJ1-2, with D uncertain. The ends were cut back, 4 bases at V and 3 bases at J, with 5 bases in the middle. This CDR3 has 12 residues. Germline V lookup: CDR1 KGHDR, CDR2 SFDVKD.